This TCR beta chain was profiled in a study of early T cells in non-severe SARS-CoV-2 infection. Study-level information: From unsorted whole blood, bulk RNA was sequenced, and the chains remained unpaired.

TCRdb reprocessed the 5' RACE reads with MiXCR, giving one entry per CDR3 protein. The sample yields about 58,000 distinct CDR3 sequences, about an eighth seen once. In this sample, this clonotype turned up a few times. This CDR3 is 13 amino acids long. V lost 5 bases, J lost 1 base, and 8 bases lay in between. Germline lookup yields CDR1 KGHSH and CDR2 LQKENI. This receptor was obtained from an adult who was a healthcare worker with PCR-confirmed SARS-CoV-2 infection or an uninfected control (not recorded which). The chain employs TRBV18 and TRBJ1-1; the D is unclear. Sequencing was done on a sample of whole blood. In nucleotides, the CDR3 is TGTGCCAGCTCAGCGGACGAGAACACTGAAGCTTTCTTT. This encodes CASSADENTEAFF.